This T cell receptor beta chain emerged from a study of cytomegalovirus exposure and HLA in healthy donors. Background on the study: Earlier sequencing of about 179 million T cells yielded nearly 120 million unique TCR beta sequences.

Overall study results and limits: The analysis excluded some indistinguishable V segments, including TRBV6-2 and TRBV6-3. Highly shared variants forming one cluster were likely a sequencing artifact.

PCR primers comprised 60 Vbeta and 13 Jbeta primers. Data came from immunoSEQ multiplex PCR; TCRdb stores just in-frame clones and leaves some out. The table has tens of thousands of clones, around four fifths seen once. With regard to this clone: As yet, its antigen is unknown.

Trimming left V 2 bases short and J 7 bases short, with 18 bases between. Germline CDR1 and CDR2: SGHNT and YENEEA. CDR3 length: 16 amino acids. The receptor was isolated from a woman aged 45-59 years in good health and CMV-seropositive. Sequenced sample: PBMCs. The chain links TRBV11-3 to TRBJ2-1, with D possibly matching TRBD1 (6 bases). The CDR3, as DNA: TGTGCCAGCAGCTTAACAGGGTTTTCAGTCGTTAATGAGCAGTTCTTC. Encoded protein: CASSLTGFSVVNEQFF.